Detailed here is one T cell receptor (beta chain). Its matching antigen is unknown. The data are from a study of cytomegalovirus exposure and HLA in healthy donors. Findings of the study overall: It was 150 to 200 TCR beta chains that were listed as cytomegalovirus-associated. Links to common viral pathogens appeared, in a later analysis, for several of the most significant clusters. A few CMV-associated chains were confirmed in vitro to be specific for CMV antigens. According to an earlier analysis, most TCR beta V segments yielded productive rearrangements about 87% or about 30% of the time.

The PCR made use of 60 Vbeta and 13 Jbeta primers. Using immunoSEQ multiplex PCR, the repertoire was profiled, and TCRdb retains in-frame clones only, with some absent. The sample lists approximately 100,000 clones; 75% to 85% were seen once. Sequencing input: PBMCs. This receptor was obtained from a man between 18 and 29 years old in good health and CMV-seropositive.

The CDR3, as DNA: TGTGCCAGCAGTTATGTCGGAGATCAGCCCCAGCATTTT. Protein sequence: CASSYVGDQPQHF. This chain links TRBV6-6 with TRBJ1-5, with no clear D. V was shortened by 3 bases and J by 5 bases, with 8 bases between the two germline ends. The V gene's germline CDR1 is MNHNY and CDR2 SVGAGI (reference sequence). The CDR3 is made up of 13 amino acids.